This TCR beta chain was identified during a study of cytomegalovirus exposure and HLA in healthy donors. Study results and caveats: More clonal expansion characterized HLA-associated TCR beta chains than equally common others in a later analysis. Within the data, a cluster of highly shared sequence variants was likely a sequencing artifact.

A multiplex PCR was run with 60 Vbeta primers and 13 Jbeta primers. This table comes from immunoSEQ multiplex PCR, and its TCRdb copy is limited to in-frame clones, with some not included. Of 55,000 to 85,000 clones listed, roughly 66% are singletons. Germline values: CDR1 MNHEY, CDR2 SVGAGI. This CDR3 is built from 15 residues. The germline V and J ends were trimmed by 6 bases and 0 bases, with 13 bases remaining between them. About this clone itself: The antigen is not known. The sample holds other DNA sequences that translate to the same CDR3.

The sample consisted of PBMCs. J is TRBJ2-3 and V is TRBV6-5, with D possibly matching TRBD2 (6 bases). The sequence derives from a woman aged 50 to 60 in good health and CMV-seronegative. The CDR3 nucleotides are TGTGCCAGCAGAAATAGCGGAGCCAGCACAGATACGCAGTATTTT. Amino acids: CASRNSGASTDTQYF.